This T cell receptor beta chain originates from a study of blood T cell repertoires in COVID-19. At the level of the study: Collection of acute and convalescent COVID-19 samples took place in the United States, Italy and Spain. Sources were T cells, B-cell-depleted T cells, or PBMCs; the material itself was cDNA or gDNA.

The CDR3 is 15 amino acids. CDR1 is SGHTA and CDR2 is FQGNSA in the germline V gene. Trimming cost V 4 bases and J 10 bases; bases outside gene matches: 11. Methods used by the authors: From reference gene primer amplification, estimates of nucleated cell counts were derived. TCRdb's copy holds only in-frame clones and misses some; the assay was immunoSEQ multiplex PCR. For V, J and clone size, that table is used; D and trimming come from the DNA. Of approximately 36,000 clones in the sample, about 88% were seen once. The origin of this receptor is a human donor in a cohort sampled during active COVID-19. The V call is TRBV7-2, the J call TRBJ2-3; TRBD2 aligns across 10 bases. Sequences were obtained from peripheral blood. The CDR3 DNA sequence: TGTGCCAGCAGCTCCAAAGCGGGGGGGCGTAACCCGCAGTATTTT. Translating gives CASSSKAGGRNPQYF.